One sample yielded the 5 T cell receptor beta chains listed below, sequenced in a study of cytomegalovirus exposure and HLA in healthy donors. Vbeta (60) and Jbeta (13) primers were used in the PCR. This table comes from immunoSEQ multiplex PCR, and its TCRdb copy is limited to in-frame clones, with some not included. The sample carries a few hundred thousand clones, about four fifths recorded once. Source material: PBMCs. The source is a man between 25 and 39 years old in good health and CMV-seronegative.

This clone was counted between two and nine times. V usage is TRBV10-1 and J usage is TRBJ1-2; D remains ambiguous. The CDR3 runs 16 residues. Looked up from germline, CDR1 is WNHNN and CDR2 is SYGVQD (reference sequence). V was clipped by 7 bases and J by 3 bases, with 21 bases between them. The CDR3 DNA is TGCGCCAGCAAGTGTGGAGGGCTCCCACGGGACTATGGCTACACCTTC. Protein: CASKCGGLPRDYGYTF.

The V call is TRBV6-6, the J call TRBJ2-7; 10 bases fit TRBD1. This CDR3 has 14 residues. The germline V gene has CDR1 MNHNY and CDR2 SVGAGI (reference sequence). V was clipped by 6 bases and J by 3 bases; unmatched bases: 5. Written as DNA, the CDR3 is TGTGCCAGCAGCAGGGGACAGGGGATCTACGAGCAGTACTTC. It specifies CASSRGQGIYEQYF.

The chain is built from TRBV5-8 and TRBJ1-2; 9 nucleotides line up with TRBD1. CDR1 and CDR2 from the germline V gene are SGHTS and YDEGEE. CDR3 length equals 15 residues. Germline trimming cut 3 bases from V and 7 bases from J; bases unmatched to any gene: 10. In DNA form, the CDR3 reads TGTGCCAGCAGCTCGGGGACAGGGAGACGATCTGGCTACACCTTC. Protein product: CASSSGTGRRSGYTF.

In this sample, this clone turned up a few times. The V gene is TRBV5-5, the J gene TRBJ1-1; D is unresolved. The CDR3 covers 14 residues. Trimming cost V 0 bases and J 0 bases, with 6 bases left between them. Germline V gives CDR1 SGHKS, CDR2 YYEKEE (reference sequence). The CDR3 region is CASSLGPMNTEAFF. CDR3 in DNA: TGTGCCAGCAGCTTGGGTCCCATGAACACTGAAGCTTTCTTT.

The chain joins TRBV27 to TRBJ1-1; TRBD1 matches at 8 bases. Losses at the gene ends were 4 bases for V and 7 bases for J; bases not matched to a gene: 8. The CDR3 totals 14 residues. Germline V lookup: CDR1 MNHEY, CDR2 SMNVEV (reference sequence). This CDR3 is CASSYGTGVDEAFF. In nucleotides, the CDR3 is TGTGCCAGCAGTTACGGGACAGGCGTTGATGAAGCTTTCTTT.